This TCR beta chain derives from a study of T cell changes during pregnancy in multiple sclerosis. To note about this clone: The junction shows a germline mismatch at one end, possibly a read error.

The repertoire was sequenced with immunoSEQ multiplex PCR; TCRdb's copy has only in-frame clones and lacks some. The sample has 90,000 to 150,000 clones; about 93% are singletons. The germline gives CDR1 SGHNT, CDR2 YENEEA. CDR3 length: 15 amino acids. This clonotype was sampled from a female donor with multiple sclerosis, enrolled in a pregnancy study. The chain combines TRBV11-3 with TRBJ1-1; tentatively, D is TRBD1 (5 bases). The source material was peripheral blood, sampled before pregnancy. The CDR3 DNA follows: TGTGCCAGCAGCCTAGATGGGACTGGGAACACTGAAGCTTTCTTT. Encoded protein: CASSLDGTGNTEAFF.